Sequencing of this T cell receptor (beta chain) was carried out in a study of cytomegalovirus exposure and HLA in healthy donors. The repertoire was sequenced with immunoSEQ multiplex PCR; TCRdb's copy has only in-frame clones and lacks some. This repertoire shows 250,000 to 350,000 clones, about nine tenths found once; its top ten account for 0.95% to 1.5%. Germline loops: CDR1 LGHNA, CDR2 YNFKEQ. V gave up 1 base and J gave up 6 bases; unmatched junction bases: 4. The CDR3 consists of 14 residues. The sequence derives from a woman aged 25 to 39 in good health and CMV-seropositive. The gene calls are TRBV4-2 and TRBJ1-2; 8 bases align to TRBD1. The material sequenced was PBMCs. As DNA, the CDR3 is TGTGCCAGCAGCCAAGTCACCAGGGGGCATGGCTACACCTTC. It yields the protein CASSQVTRGHGYTF.